This T cell receptor (beta chain) was obtained from a study of CD8 T cells in ankylosing spondylitis. CDR1 and CDR2 (germline): SGHRS, YFSETQ. The length of the CDR3 is 17 residues. V was pared by 4 bases and J by 5 bases, with 5 bases of the junction left unmatched. TCRdb used MiXCR to reprocess the 5' RACE reads, holding one entry per CDR3 protein. The sample consists of some 340,000 distinct CDR3 sequences, roughly 15% of them appearing once. Study results and limitations: Ankylosing spondylitis blood appeared to carry a characteristic TCR beta motif of seven to nine highly homologous variants. Significantly higher representation of disease-linked clones was reported for matched ankylosing spondylitis synovial fluid.

There are a few counts of this clonotype. Its antigen remains unknown. The TCR sequence derives from a male donor with ankylosing spondylitis or in good health (not recorded which). Sequenced sample: blood, either unsorted or a sorted T cell fraction (not recorded which). This chain uses TRBV5-1 with TRBJ2-2; 16 bases fit TRBD2. This CDR3 is CASSTGLAGGPTGELFF. CDR3 coding DNA: TGCGCCAGCAGCACGGGACTAGCGGGAGGGCCTACCGGGGAGCTGTTTTTT.